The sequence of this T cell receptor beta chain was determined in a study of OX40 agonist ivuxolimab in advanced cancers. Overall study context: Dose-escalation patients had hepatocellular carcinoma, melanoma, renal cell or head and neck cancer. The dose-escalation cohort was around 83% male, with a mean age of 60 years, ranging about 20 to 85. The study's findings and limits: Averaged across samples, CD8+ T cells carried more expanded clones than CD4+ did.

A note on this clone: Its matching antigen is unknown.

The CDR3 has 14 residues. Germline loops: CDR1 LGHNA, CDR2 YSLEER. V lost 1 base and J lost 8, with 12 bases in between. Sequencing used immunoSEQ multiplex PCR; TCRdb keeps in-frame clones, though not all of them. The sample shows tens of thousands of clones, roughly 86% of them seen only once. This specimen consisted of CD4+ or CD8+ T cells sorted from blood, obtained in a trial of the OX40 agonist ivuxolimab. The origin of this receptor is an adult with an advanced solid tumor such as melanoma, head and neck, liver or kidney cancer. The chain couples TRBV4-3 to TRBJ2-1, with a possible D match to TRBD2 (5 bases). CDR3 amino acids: CASSQVIAWDEQFF. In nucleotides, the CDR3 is TGCGCCAGCAGCCAAGTAATAGCGTGGGATGAGCAGTTCTTC.